This T cell receptor beta chain was obtained from a study of blood T cells in healthy people across ages. Russia was home to the donors, healthy Caucasian individuals aged roughly 6 to 90. Total RNA was isolated from each sample in quantities of at least 6 micrograms. This CDR3 contains 17 residues. Germline V gives CDR1 MGHRA, CDR2 YSYEKL. V shed 1 base and J 4 bases; nucleotides not matched to a gene: 7. Then a second PCR, running roughly 7 to 11 cycles, was carried out with a sample-barcoded 5' primer and a J-beta primer mix. TCRdb itself ran the 5' RACE reads through MiXCR, one entry per CDR3 protein. The table includes more than 1,400,000 distinct CDR3 sequences, around 39% detected once.

The sample consisted of blood. This sequence was found in a woman aged 18 to 35 in good health. The genes are TRBV4-1 and TRBJ2-1, with 10 nucleotides matching TRBD2. The CDR3 DNA reads TGCGCCAGCAGCCAAGGGTCGGTAGCGGGGGGTTACAATGAGCAGTTCTTC. Translation: CASSQGSVAGGYNEQFF.